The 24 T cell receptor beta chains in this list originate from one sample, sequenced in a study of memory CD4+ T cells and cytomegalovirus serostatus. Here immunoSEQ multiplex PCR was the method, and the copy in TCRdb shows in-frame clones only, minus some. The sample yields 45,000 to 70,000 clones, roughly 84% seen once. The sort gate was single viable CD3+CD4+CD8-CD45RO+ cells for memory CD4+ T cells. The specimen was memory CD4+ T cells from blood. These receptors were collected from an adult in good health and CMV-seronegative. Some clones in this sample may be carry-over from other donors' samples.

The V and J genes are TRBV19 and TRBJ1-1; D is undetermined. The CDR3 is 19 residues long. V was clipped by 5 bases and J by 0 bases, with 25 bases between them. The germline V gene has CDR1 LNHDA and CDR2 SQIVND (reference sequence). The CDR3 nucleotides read TGTGCCAGTAGTCCGAGAGTCAACAGTCCCCTAGGGATGAACACTGAAGCTTTCTTT. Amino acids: CASSPRVNSPLGMNTEAFF.

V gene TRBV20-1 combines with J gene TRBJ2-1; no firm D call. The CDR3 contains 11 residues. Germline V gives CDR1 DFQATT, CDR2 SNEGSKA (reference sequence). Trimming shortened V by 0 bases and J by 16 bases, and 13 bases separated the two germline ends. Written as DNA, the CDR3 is TGCAGTGCTAGAGATCGACACTCGGCCTTCTTC. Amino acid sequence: CSARDRHSAFF.

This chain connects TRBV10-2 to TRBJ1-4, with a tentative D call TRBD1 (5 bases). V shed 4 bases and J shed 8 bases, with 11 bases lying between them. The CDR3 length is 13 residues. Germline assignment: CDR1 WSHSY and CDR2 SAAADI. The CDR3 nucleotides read TGCGCCAGCAGTGTACAGGAGGGAGAAAAACTGTTTTTT. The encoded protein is CASSVQEGEKLFF.

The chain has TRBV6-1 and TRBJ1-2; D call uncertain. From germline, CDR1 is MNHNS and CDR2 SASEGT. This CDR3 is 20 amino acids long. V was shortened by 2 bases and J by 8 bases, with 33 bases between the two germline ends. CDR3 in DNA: TGTGCCAGCAGTGAATTTCATCACGGGAACCCCCTCGTCGGGCTGAGAGGCTACACCTTC. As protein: CASSEFHHGNPLVGLRGYTF.

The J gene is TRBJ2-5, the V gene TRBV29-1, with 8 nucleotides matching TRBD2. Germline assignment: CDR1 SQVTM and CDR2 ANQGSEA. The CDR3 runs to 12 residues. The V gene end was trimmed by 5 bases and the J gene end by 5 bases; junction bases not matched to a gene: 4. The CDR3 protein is CSVLQREETQYF. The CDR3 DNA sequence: TGCAGCGTTTTGCAGCGGGAGGAGACCCAGTACTTC.

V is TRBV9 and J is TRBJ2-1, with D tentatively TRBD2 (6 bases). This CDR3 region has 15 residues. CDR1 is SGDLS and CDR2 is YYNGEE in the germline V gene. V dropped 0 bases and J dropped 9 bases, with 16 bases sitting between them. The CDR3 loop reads CASSVVSGRTAEQFF. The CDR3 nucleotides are TGTGCCAGCAGCGTAGTGTCCGGGAGAACGGCTGAGCAGTTCTTC. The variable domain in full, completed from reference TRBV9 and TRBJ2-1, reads DSGVTQTPKHLITATGQRVTLRCSPRSGDLSVYWYQQSLDQGLQFLIQYYNGEERAKGNILERFSAQQFPDLHSELNLSSLELGDSALYFCASSVVSGRTAEQFFGPGTRLTVL.

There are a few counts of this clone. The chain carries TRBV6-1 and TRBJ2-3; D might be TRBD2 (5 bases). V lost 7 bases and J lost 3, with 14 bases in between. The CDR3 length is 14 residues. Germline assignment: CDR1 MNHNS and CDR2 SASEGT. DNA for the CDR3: TGTGCCAGCACAGCAGCCTGGGAGACAGATACGCAGTATTTT. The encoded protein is CASTAAWETDTQYF.

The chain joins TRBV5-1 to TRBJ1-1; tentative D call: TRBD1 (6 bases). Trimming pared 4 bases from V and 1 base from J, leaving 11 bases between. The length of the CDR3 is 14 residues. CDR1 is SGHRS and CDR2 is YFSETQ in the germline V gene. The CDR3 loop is CASSPATGNTEAFF. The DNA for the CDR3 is TGCGCCAGCAGCCCGGCGACAGGGAACACTGAAGCTTTCTTT.

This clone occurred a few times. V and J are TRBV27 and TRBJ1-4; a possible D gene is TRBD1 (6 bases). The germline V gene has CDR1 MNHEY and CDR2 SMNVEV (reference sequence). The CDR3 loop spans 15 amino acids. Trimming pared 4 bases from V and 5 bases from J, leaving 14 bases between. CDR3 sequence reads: CASSSRQEPNEKLFF. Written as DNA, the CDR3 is TGTGCCAGCAGTTCACGACAGGAACCGAATGAAAAACTGTTTTTT.

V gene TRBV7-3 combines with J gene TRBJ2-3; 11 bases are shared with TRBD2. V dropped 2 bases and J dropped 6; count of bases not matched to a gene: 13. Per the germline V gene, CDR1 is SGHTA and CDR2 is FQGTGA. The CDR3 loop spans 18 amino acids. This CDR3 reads CASSLVPTASGRRDTQYF. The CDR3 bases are TGTGCCAGCAGCTTAGTCCCTACGGCTAGCGGGAGGAGGGATACGCAGTATTTT.

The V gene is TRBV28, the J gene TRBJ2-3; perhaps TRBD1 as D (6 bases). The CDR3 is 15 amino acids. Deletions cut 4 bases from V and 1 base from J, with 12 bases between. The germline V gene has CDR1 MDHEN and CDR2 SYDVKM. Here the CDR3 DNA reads TGTGCCAGCAGTTACAGGGTATTGGGCACAGATACGCAGTATTTT. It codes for CASSYRVLGTDTQYF.

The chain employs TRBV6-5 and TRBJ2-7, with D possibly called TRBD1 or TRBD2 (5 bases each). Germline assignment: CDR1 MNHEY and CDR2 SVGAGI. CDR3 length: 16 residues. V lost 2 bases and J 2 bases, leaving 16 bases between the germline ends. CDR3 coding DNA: TGTGCCAGCAGTTACACGGGACGGCCGGTGGCCTACGAGCAGTACTTC. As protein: CASSYTGRPVAYEQYF.

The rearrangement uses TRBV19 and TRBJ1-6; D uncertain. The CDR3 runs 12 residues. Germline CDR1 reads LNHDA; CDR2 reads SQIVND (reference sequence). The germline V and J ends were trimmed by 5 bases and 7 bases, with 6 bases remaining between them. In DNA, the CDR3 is TGTGCCAGTAGTTCGCCAAATTCACCCCTCCACTTT. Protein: CASSSPNSPLHF.

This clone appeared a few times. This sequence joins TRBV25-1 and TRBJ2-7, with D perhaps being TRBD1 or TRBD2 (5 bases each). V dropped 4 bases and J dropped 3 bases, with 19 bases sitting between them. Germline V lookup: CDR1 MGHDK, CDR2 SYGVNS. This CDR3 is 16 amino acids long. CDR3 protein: CASSAPPASGHYEQYF. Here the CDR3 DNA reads TGTGCCAGCAGTGCACCCCCCGCGAGCGGACACTACGAGCAGTACTTC.

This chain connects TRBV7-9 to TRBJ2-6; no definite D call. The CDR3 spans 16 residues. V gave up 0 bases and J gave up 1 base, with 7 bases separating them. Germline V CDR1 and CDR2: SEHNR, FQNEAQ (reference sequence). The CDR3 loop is CASSLALGSGANVLTF. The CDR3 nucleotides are TGTGCCAGCAGCTTAGCTCTGGGTTCTGGGGCCAACGTCCTGACTTTC.

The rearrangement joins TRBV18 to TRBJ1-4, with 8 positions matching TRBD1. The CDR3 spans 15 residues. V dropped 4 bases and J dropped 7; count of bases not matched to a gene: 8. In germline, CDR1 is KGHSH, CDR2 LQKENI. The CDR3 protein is CASSRGQGAGEKLFF. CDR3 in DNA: TGTGCCAGCTCACGAGGTCAGGGGGCTGGTGAAAAACTGTTTTTT.

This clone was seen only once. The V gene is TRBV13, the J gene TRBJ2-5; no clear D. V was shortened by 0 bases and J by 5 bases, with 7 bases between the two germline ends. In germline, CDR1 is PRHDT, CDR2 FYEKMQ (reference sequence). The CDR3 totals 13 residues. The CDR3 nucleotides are TGTGCCAGCAGCTTAGGGCAGTATGAGACCCAGTACTTC. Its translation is CASSLGQYETQYF.

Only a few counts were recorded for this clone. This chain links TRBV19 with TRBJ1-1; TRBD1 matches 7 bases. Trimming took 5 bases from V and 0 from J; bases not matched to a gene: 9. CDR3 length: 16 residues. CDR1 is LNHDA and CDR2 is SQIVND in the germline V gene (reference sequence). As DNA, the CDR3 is TGTGCCAGTAGTTCCGGTAGGGGGCTTATGAACACTGAAGCTTTCTTT. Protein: CASSSGRGLMNTEAFF.

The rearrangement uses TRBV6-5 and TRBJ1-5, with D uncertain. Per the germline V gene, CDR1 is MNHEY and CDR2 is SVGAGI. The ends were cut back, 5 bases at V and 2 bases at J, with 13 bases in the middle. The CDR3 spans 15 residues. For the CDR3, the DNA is TGTGCCAGCAGTCACGGGGTGATCGGCAATCAGCCCCAGCATTTT. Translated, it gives CASSHGVIGNQPQHF.

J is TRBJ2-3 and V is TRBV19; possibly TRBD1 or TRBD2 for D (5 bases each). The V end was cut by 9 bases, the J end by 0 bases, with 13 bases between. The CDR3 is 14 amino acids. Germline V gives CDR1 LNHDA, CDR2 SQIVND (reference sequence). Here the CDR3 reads CASPGTASTDTQYF. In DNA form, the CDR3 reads TGTGCCAGCCCAGGGACCGCTAGCACAGATACGCAGTATTTT.

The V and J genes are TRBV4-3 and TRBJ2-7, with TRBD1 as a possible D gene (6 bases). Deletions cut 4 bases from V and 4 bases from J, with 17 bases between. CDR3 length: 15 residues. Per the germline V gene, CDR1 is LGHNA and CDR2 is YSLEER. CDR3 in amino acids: CASSRSGSGAYEQYF. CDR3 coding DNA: TGCGCCAGCAGCCGGTCGGGTTCAGGGGCATACGAGCAGTACTTC.

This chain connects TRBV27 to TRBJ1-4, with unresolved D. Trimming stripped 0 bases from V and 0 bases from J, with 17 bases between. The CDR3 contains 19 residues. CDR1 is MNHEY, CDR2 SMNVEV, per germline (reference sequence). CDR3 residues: CASSLSRKVRAATNEKLFF. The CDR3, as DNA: TGTGCCAGCAGTTTATCCAGGAAGGTAAGGGCCGCAACTAATGAAAAACTGTTTTTT.

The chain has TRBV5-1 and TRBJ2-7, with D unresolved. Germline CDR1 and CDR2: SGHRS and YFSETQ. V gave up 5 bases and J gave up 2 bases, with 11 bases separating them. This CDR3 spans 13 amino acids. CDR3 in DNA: TGCGCCAGCAGGCCCTCGGCTACCTACGAGCAGTACTTC. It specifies CASRPSATYEQYF.

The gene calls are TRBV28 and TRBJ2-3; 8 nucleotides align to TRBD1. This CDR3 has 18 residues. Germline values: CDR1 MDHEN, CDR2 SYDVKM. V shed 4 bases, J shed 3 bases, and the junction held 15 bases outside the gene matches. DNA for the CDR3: TGTGCCAGCAGTTCCTACTTCCTCGACAGGGGAGCGACAGATACGCAGTATTTT. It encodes CASSSYFLDRGATDTQYF. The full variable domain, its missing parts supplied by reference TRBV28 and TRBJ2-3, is DVKVTQSSRYLVKRTGEKVFLECVQDMDHENMFWYRQDPGLGLRLIYFSYDVKMKEKGDIPEGYSVSREKKERFSLILESASTNQTSMYLCASSSYFLDRGATDTQYFGPGTRLTVL.